This is a list of T cell receptor beta chains from one sample in a study of blood T cells in healthy people across ages. TCRdb ran MiXCR on the 5' RACE reads and lists one entry per CDR3 protein. The table shows about 1.5 million distinct CDR3 sequences, with approximately 43% occurring only once. The sample consisted of blood. Receptor source: a woman under 30 in good health. Each CDR3 is given with its conserved first and last residue. D genes are given only for firm matches. Size is stated for part of the rows, as once, few or many counts, or as a class when the clone is expanded.

TRBV20-1	TRBD2	-	TRBJ2-7	CSARGYSGSSPYEQYF	TGCAGTGCTAGAGGGTATAGCGGGAGTTCCCCCTACGAGCAGTACTTC
TRBV5-1	TRBD1	-	TRBJ1-1	CASSGGQGAVEAFF	TGCGCCAGCAGCGGGGGACAGGGGGCGGTTGAAGCTTTCTTT
TRBV11-2	TRBD2	-	TRBJ2-3	CATGRAADTQYF	TGTGCCACCGGGAGGGCCGCAGATACGCAGTATTTT
TRBV6-2/TRBV6-3	-	-	TRBJ1-2	CAVARGGNYGYTF	TGTGCCGTCGCCCGCGGAGGGAACTATGGCTACACCTTC
TRBV27	TRBD1	-	TRBJ1-2	CVSRETGSYGYTF	TGTGTCAGCAGGGAGACAGGGTCCTATGGCTACACCTTC
TRBV7-8	TRBD2	-	TRBJ2-2	CASSFVGLALGGELFF	TGTGCCAGCAGCTTCGTGGGACTAGCGTTAGGCGGGGAGCTGTTTTTT
TRBV27	-	few	TRBJ1-5	CASSFAGVGNQPQHF	TGTGCCAGCAGTTTTGCTGGGGTGGGCAATCAGCCCCAGCATTTT
TRBV20-1	-	few	TRBJ1-4	CSAREGIGYEKLFF	TGCAGTGCTAGAGAGGGGATAGGTTATGAAAAACTGTTTTTT
TRBV7-8	-	-	TRBJ2-7	CASSMGHFSYEQYF	TGTGCCAGCAGCATGGGACACTTCTCCTACGAGCAGTACTTC
TRBV3-1	-	few	TRBJ2-7	CASSQSSSSYEQYF	TGTGCCAGCAGCCAAAGTTCGAGTTCCTACGAGCAGTACTTC
TRBV29-1	-	-	TRBJ2-5	CSVEGANEQYF	TGCAGCGTTGAGGGAGCCAATGAGCAGTACTTC
TRBV2	-	few	TRBJ2-7	CASTRTYEQYF	TGTGCCAGCACCCGCACCTACGAGCAGTACTTC
TRBV6-1	TRBD2	-	TRBJ2-5	CASSRGLAGNGETQYF	TGTGCCAGCAGCCGGGGACTAGCGGGAAATGGAGAGACCCAGTACTTC
TRBV20-1	-	-	TRBJ1-4	CSARAHTATNEKLFF	TGCAGTGCTAGAGCCCACACAGCAACTAATGAAAAACTGTTTTTT
TRBV5-1	-	-	TRBJ1-1	CASSLALTNTEAFF	TGCGCCAGCAGCTTGGCCTTGACGAACACTGAAGCTTTCTTT
TRBV24-1	TRBD1	many	TRBJ2-1	CATSESGTGACEQFF	TGTGCCACCAGTGAATCCGGGACAGGGGCATGCGAGCAGTTCTTC
TRBV12-3/TRBV12-4	-	few	TRBJ1-1	CASTPYVTEAFF	TGTGCCAGCACCCCGTATGTCACTGAAGCTTTCTTT
TRBV6-6	TRBD1	-	TRBJ1-5	CASSTTGESQPQHF	TGTGCCAGCAGTACGACAGGGGAGAGTCAGCCCCAGCATTTT
TRBV4-1	TRBD1	many	TRBJ2-7	CASSQEMTGGNYEQYF	TGCGCCAGCAGCCAAGAGATGACAGGGGGTAACTACGAGCAGTACTTC
TRBV27	-	-	TRBJ1-1	CASSLLPCTEAFF	TGTGCCAGCAGTTTACTTCCCTGCACTGAAGCTTTCTTT
TRBV6-6	-	few	TRBJ2-5	CASRSGAQETQYF	TGTGCCAGCAGATCAGGGGCCCAAGAGACCCAGTACTTC
TRBV12-3/TRBV12-4	TRBD1	few	TRBJ1-5	CASSLNQGARQPQHF	TGTGCCAGCAGTTTAAATCAGGGGGCGCGGCAGCCCCAGCATTTT
TRBV7-2	TRBD2	few	TRBJ2-7	CASSSHGKPGLEIYEQYF	TGTGCCAGCAGCTCCCATGGGAAACCCGGACTAGAGATCTACGAGCAGTACTTC
TRBV28	-	-	TRBJ1-1	CASSFRVDTEAFF	TGTGCCAGCAGTTTCCGGGTAGACACTGAAGCTTTCTTT
TRBV11-2	TRBD2	-	TRBJ2-5	CASSITSGGWETQYF	TGTGCCAGCAGCATTACTAGCGGGGGGTGGGAGACCCAGTACTTC
TRBV20-1	-	-	TRBJ2-4	CSATGLTHRAKNIQYF	TGCAGTGCAACGGGACTCACGCATCGCGCCAAAAACATTCAGTACTTC
TRBV7-9	-	few	TRBJ2-5	CASSLVAGAFVRRGETQYF	TGTGCCAGCAGCTTAGTTGCCGGGGCCTTCGTCCGTCGAGGGGAGACCCAGTACTTC
TRBV2	-	-	TRBJ2-1	CASRPSSANEQFF	TGTGCCAGCAGGCCTTCTAGCGCGAATGAGCAGTTCTTC
TRBV20-1	TRBD2	-	TRBJ2-5	CSARGASGLIGTQYF	TGCAGTGCGAGAGGGGCTAGCGGCCTAATTGGGACCCAGTACTTC
TRBV29-1	-	many	TRBJ2-3	CSVETLGDTQYF	TGCAGCGTAGAGACTCTTGGGGATACGCAGTATTTT
TRBV7-2	TRBD2	-	TRBJ2-5	CASSFNAGGETQYF	TGTGCCAGCAGCTTTAATGCGGGAGGGGAGACCCAGTACTTC
TRBV12-3/TRBV12-4	TRBD2	few	TRBJ2-5	CASSPRLAPYQETQYF	TGTGCCAGCAGTCCACGACTAGCCCCATACCAAGAGACCCAGTACTTC